The clone carrying this T cell receptor (beta chain) was observed a few times. Germline V gene data show CDR1 as SGHRS and CDR2 as YFSETQ. This CDR3 has 15 residues. V shed 4 bases and J shed 2 bases, with 15 bases lying between them. TCRdb used MiXCR to reprocess the RT-PCR reads, holding one entry per CDR3 protein. The data show about 700,000 distinct CDR3 sequences, with more than 13% seen just once and roughly 4% held by the top ten. This chain connects TRBV5-1 to TRBJ2-5, with unresolved D. The sequencing sample was made of memory CD4+ T cells from blood. The sequence was obtained from a female donor in good health, serving as a healthy control. CDR3 residues: CASSPGWTPQETQYF. The CDR3 region has the DNA TGCGCCAGCAGCCCTGGCTGGACCCCTCAAGAGACCCAGTACTTC.